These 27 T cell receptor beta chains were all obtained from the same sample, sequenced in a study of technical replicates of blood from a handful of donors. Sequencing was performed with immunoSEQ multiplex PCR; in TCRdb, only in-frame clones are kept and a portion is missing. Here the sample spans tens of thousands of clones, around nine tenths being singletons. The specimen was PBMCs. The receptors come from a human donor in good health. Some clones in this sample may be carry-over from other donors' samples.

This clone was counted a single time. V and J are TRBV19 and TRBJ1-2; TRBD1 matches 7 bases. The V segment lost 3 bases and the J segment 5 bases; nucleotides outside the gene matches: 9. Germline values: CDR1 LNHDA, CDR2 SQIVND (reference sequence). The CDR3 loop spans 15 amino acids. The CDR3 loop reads CASSMSGTAPYGYTF. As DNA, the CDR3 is TGTGCCAGTAGTATGTCCGGGACAGCGCCTTATGGCTACACCTTC.

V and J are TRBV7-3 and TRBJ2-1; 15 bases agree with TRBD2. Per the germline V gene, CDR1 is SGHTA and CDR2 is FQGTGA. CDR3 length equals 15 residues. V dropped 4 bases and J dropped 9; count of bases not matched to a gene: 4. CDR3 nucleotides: TGTGCCAGCAGCTCCGGACTAGCGGGGGGGCCTGAGCAGTTCTTC. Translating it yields CASSSGLAGGPEQFF.

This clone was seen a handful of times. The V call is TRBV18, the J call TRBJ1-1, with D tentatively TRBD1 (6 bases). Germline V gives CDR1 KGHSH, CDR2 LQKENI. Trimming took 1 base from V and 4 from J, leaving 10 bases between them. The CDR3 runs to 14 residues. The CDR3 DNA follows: TGTGCCAGCTCACCACGAACAGGGCTCACTGAAGCTTTCTTT. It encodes CASSPRTGLTEAFF. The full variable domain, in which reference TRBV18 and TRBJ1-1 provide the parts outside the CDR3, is NAGVMQNPRHLVRRRGQEARLRCSPMKGHSHVYWYRQLPEEGLKFMVYLQKENIIDESGMPKERFSAEFPKEGPSILRIQQVVRGDSAAYFCASSPRTGLTEAFFGQGTRLTVV.

CDR3 protein: CASSSRDREDNEQFF. CDR3 bases: TGCGCCAGCAGCTCCCGGGACAGAGAAGACAATGAGCAGTTCTTC. The rearrangement joins TRBV4-1 to TRBJ2-1; TRBD1 matches at 7 bases. The V gene end was trimmed by 5 bases and the J gene end by 5 bases; junction bases not matched to a gene: 9. This CDR3 is built from 15 residues. CDR1 and CDR2 from the germline V gene are MGHRA and YSYEKL.

For the CDR3, the DNA is TGTGCCAGCAGCCAAGCAAACTACAGGGAACCTACAGATACGCAGTATTTT. It codes for CASSQANYREPTDTQYF. The V gene is TRBV14, the J gene TRBJ2-3; D is perhaps TRBD1 (6 bases). The CDR3 is 17 amino acids. From germline, CDR1 is SGHDN and CDR2 FVKESK. The ends were cut back, 1 base at V and 3 bases at J, with 17 bases in the middle.

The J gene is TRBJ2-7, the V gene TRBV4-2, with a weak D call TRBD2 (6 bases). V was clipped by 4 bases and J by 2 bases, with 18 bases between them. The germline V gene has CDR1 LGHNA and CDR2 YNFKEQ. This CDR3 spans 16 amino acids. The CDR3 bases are TGTGCCAGCAGCCCAGGACTATCCGAAAGCACCTACGAGCAGTACTTC. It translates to CASSPGLSESTYEQYF.

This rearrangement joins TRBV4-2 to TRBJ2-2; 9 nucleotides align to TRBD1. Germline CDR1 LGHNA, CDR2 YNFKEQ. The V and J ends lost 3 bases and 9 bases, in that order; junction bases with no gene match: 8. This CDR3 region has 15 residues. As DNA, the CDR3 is TGTGCCAGCAGCCACCGGGACAGGGAAGTCCGGGAGCTGTTTTTT. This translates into CASSHRDREVRELFF.

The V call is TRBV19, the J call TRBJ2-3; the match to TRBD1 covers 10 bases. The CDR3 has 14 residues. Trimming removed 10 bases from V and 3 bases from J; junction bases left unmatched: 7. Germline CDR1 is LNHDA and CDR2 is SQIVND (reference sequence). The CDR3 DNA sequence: TGTGCCACCTCGACAGGGGGCAATACAGATACGCAGTATTTT. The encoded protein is CATSTGGNTDTQYF.

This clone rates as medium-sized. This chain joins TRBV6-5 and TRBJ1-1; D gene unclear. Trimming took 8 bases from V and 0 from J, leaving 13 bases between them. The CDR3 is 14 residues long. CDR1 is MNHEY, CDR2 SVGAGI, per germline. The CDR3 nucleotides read TGTGCCAGCCAAAGCGGGCTAATGAACACTGAAGCTTTCTTT. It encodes CASQSGLMNTEAFF.

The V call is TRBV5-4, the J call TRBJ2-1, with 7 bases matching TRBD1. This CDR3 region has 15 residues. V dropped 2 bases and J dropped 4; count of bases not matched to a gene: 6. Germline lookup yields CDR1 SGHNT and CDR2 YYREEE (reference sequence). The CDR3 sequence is CASSLRDRFYNEQFF. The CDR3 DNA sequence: TGTGCCAGCAGCTTACGGGACAGATTTTACAATGAGCAGTTCTTC. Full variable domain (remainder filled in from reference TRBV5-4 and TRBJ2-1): ETGVTQSPTHLIKTRGQQVTLRCSSQSGHNTVSWYQQALGQGPQFIFQYYREEENGRGNFPPRFSGLQFPNYSSELNVNALELDDSALYLCASSLRDRFYNEQFFGPGTRLTVL.

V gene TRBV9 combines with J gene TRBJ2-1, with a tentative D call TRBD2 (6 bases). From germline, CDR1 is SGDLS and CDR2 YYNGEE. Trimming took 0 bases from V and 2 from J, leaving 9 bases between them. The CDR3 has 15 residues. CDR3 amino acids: CASSVVGRPYNEQFF. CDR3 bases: TGTGCCAGCAGCGTAGTGGGGAGGCCCTACAATGAGCAGTTCTTC.

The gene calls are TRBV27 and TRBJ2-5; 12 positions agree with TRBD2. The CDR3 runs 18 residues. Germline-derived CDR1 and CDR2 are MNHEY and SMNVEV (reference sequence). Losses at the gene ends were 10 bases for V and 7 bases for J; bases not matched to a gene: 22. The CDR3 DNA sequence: TGTGCCACCTCAGTTTTGCCTAGCGGGAGGGCCGGGTACGTGACCCAGTACTTC. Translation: CATSVLPSGRAGYVTQYF.

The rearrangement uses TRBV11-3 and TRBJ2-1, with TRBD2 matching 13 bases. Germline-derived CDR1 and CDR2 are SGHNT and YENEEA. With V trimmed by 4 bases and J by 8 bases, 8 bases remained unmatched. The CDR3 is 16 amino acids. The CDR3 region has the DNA TGTGCCAGCAGCTCGAGGACTAGCGGGAGAGGCGATGAGCAGTTCTTC. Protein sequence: CASSSRTSGRGDEQFF.

CDR3 loop: CAISAPPTSGSSETQYF. CDR3 bases: TGTGCCATCAGCGCCCCCCCGACTAGCGGGAGCTCGGAGACCCAGTACTTC. The rearrangement uses TRBV10-3 and TRBJ2-5; 12 bases align to TRBD2. The CDR3 sequence is 17 residues long. The V and J ends lost 6 bases and 5 bases, in that order; junction bases with no gene match: 13. Germline CDR1 ENHRY, CDR2 SYGVKD.

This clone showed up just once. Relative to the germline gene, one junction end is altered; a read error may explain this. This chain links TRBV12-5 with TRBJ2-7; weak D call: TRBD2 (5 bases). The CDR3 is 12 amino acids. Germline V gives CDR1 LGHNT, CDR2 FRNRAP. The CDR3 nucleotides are TGTGCTAGTGGTTTGGGGATGGGAGTCAGTTTCTTC. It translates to CASGLGMGVSFF. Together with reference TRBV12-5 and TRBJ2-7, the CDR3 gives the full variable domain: DARVTQTPRHKVTEMGQEVTMRCQPILGHNTVFWYRQTMMQGLELLAYFRNRAPLDDSGMPKDRFSAEMPDATLATLKIQPSEPRDSAVYFCASGLGMGVSFFGPGTRLTVT.

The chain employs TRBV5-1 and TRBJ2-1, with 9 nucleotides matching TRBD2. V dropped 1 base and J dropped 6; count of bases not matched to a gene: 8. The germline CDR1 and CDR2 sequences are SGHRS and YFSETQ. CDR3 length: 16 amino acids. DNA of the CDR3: TGCGCCAGCAGCTTGATGGCTAGCGGGGTACCCAATGAGCAGTTCTTC. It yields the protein CASSLMASGVPNEQFF.

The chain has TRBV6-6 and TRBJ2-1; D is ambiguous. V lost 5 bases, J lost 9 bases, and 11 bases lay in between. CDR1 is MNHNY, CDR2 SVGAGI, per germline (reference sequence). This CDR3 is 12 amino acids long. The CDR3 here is CASSLAVVEQFF. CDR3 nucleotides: TGTGCCAGCAGTCTTGCGGTGGTTGAGCAGTTCTTC.

CDR3 loop: CAWIVAGARGGYTF. The CDR3, as DNA: TGTGCCTGGATAGTAGCGGGGGCGCGGGGTGGCTACACCTTC. The chain recombines TRBV30 with TRBJ1-2, with D possibly matching TRBD1 (6 bases). The V end lost 4 bases, the J end lost 7 bases, and 19 bases lay between the germline ends. The CDR3 covers 14 residues. Per the germline V gene, CDR1 is GTSNPN and CDR2 is SVGIG (reference sequence).

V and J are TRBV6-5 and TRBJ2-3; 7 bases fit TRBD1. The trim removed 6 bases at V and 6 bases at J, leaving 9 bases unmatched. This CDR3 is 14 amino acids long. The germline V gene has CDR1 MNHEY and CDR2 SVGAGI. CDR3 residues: CASSYGQEWDTQYF. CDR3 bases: TGTGCCAGCAGCTACGGACAGGAATGGGATACGCAGTATTTT.

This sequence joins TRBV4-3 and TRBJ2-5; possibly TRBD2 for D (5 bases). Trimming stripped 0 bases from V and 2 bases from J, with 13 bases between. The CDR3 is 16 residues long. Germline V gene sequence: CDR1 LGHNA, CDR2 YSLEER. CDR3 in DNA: TGCGCCAGCAGCCAAGATGGAGAGGGCGTGCAAGAGACCCAGTACTTC. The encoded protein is CASSQDGEGVQETQYF.

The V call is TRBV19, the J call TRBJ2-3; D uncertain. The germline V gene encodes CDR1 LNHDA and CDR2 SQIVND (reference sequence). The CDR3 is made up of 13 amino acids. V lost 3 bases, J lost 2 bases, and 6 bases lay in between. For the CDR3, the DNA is TGTGCCAGTAGTATTATTCCCACAGATACGCAGTATTTT. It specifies CASSIIPTDTQYF.

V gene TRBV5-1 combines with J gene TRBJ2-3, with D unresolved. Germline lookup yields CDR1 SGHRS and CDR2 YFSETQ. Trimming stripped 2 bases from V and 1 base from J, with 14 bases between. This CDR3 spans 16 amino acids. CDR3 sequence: CASSFGAAVRTDTQYF. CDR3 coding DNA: TGCGCCAGCAGCTTTGGAGCAGCCGTCCGCACAGATACGCAGTATTTT.

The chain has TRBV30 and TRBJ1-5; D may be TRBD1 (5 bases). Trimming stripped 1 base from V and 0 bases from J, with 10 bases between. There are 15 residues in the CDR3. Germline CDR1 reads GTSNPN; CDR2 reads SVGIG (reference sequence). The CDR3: CAWSGGGFSNQPQHF. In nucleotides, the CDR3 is TGTGCCTGGAGTGGGGGGGGATTTAGCAATCAGCCCCAGCATTTT.

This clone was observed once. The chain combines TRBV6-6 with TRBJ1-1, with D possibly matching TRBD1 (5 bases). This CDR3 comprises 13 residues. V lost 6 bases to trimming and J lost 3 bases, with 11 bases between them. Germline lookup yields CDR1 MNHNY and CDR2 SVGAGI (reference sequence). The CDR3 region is CASSPTGDTEAFF. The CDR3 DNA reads TGTGCCAGCAGCCCCACGGGGGACACTGAAGCTTTCTTT.

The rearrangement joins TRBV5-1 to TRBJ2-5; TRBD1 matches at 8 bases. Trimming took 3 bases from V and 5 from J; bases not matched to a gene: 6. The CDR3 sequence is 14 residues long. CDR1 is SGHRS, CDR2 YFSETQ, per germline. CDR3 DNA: TGCGCCAGCAGCTCTGGACAGGGCTGGGAGACCCAGTACTTC. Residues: CASSSGQGWETQYF.

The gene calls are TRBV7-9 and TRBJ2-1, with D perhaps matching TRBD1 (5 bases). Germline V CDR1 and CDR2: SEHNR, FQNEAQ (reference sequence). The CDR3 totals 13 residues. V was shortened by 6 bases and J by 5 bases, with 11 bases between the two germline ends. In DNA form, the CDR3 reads TGTGCCAGCAGGCCAGGGTTGGACAATGAGCAGTTCTTC. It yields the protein CASRPGLDNEQFF.

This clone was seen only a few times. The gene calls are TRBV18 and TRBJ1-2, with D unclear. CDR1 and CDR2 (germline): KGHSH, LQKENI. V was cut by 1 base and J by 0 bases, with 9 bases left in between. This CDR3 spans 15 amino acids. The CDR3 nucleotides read TGTGCCAGCTCACCACGCGGGGATGCTAACTATGGCTACACCTTC. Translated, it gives CASSPRGDANYGYTF.